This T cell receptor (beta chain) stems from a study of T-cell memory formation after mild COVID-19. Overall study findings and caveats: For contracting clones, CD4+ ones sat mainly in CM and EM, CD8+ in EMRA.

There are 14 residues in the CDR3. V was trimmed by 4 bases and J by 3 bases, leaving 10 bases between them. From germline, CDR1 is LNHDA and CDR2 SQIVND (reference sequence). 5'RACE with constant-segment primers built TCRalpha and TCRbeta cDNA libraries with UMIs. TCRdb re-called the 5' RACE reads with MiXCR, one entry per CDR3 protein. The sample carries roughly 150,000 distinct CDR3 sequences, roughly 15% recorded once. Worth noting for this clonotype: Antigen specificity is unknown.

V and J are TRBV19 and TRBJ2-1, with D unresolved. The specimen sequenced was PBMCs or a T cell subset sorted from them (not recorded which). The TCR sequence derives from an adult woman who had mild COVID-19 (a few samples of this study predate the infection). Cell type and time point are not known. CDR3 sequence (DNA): TGTGCCAGTAGTACCCCTCGAGACTACAATGAGCAGTTCTTC. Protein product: CASSTPRDYNEQFF.